The next 2 T cell receptor beta chains were all read from a single sample in a study of shared clonotypes between healthy human individuals. TCRdb's table, derived via immunoSEQ multiplex PCR, lists solely in-frame clones and lacks some. The data show about 980,000 clones, roughly 72% seen once. The sequencing sample was made of memory CD4+ T cells sorted from blood. Subset in this sample: CD45RA-negative fraction. The source of these receptors is a man between 18 and 35 years old in good health.

The chain joins TRBV27 to TRBJ1-5; D ambiguous. CDR1 and CDR2 from the germline V gene are MNHEY and SMNVEV (reference sequence). CDR3 length equals 14 residues. The V and J ends lost 6 bases and 3 bases respectively, with 12 bases between them. The chain's CDR3 is CASREPGINQPQHF. DNA of the CDR3: TGTGCCAGCAGGGAACCTGGGATCAATCAGCCCCAGCATTTT.

This clone was recorded many times. A junction end diverges from the germline sequence, so it may reflect a read error. This sample includes further DNA sequences coding for the same CDR3. V usage is TRBV7-7 and J usage is TRBJ2-5; D is perhaps TRBD2 (6 bases). The CDR3 contains 13 residues. The V gene's germline CDR1 is SSHAT and CDR2 FNYEAQ (reference sequence). The CDR3 reads CASSSLASETQYF. The CDR3 DNA is TGTGCTAGCAGCTCTCTAGCGTCGGAGACCCAGTACTTC.